This entry features one TCR beta chain sequence. Sequencing was performed with immunoSEQ multiplex PCR; in TCRdb, only in-frame clones are kept and a portion is missing. The sample lists under 250,000 clones; 80% to 90% were seen once. The sample originates from a study of blood T cell repertoires in COVID-19. Study details: Sources were T cells, B-cell-depleted T cells, or PBMCs; the material itself was cDNA or gDNA.

CDR1 GTSNPN and CDR2 SVGIG come from the germline V gene (reference sequence). V lost 2 bases and J 6 bases, leaving 11 bases between the germline ends. This CDR3 comprises 13 residues. The study recruited people aged about 18 to 95 years across about two dozen US areas. The rearrangement joins TRBV30 to TRBJ1-5; D unresolved. Sequencing input: PBMCs or T cells enriched from blood (not recorded which). The TCR sequence derives from a middle-aged woman who had been exposed to COVID-19. This CDR3 reads CAWSRTETQPQHF. CDR3 in DNA: TGTGCCTGGAGTCGCACAGAGACTCAGCCCCAGCATTTT. The variable domain in full, with the rest retrieved from reference TRBV30 and TRBJ1-5, is SQTIHQWPATLVQPVGSPLSLECTVEGTSNPNLYWYRQAAGRGLQLLFYSVGIGQISSEVPQNLSASRPQDRQFILSSKKLLLSDSGFYLCAWSRTETQPQHFGDGTRLSIL.